This T cell receptor (beta chain) comes out of a study of identical twins. CDR1 is LGHNA, CDR2 YSLEER, per germline. The CDR3 has 17 residues. Trimming took 1 base from V and 2 from J; bases not matched to a gene: 8. This clonotype appeared a few times. TCRdb recomputed calls from the 5' RACE reads with MiXCR, one row per CDR3 protein. The profile covers 450,000 or so distinct CDR3 sequences, with roughly 26% appearing a single time and roughly 2.8% taken by the ten largest. These sequences were also reported in another study, on T cells expressing NK-cell markers. That study reports: Just one sequenced donor of eight was HCMV-seronegative, while seven were seropositive.

This receptor was identified in a woman aged 18 to 35 in good health. The sequencing input was CD4+ T cells sorted from blood. This chain joins TRBV4-3 and TRBJ2-3; 8 bases fit TRBD1. In nucleotides, the CDR3 is TGCGCCAGCAGCCAAGTACACGGACAGGGCGCCACAGATACGCAGTATTTT. Translation: CASSQVHGQGATDTQYF.